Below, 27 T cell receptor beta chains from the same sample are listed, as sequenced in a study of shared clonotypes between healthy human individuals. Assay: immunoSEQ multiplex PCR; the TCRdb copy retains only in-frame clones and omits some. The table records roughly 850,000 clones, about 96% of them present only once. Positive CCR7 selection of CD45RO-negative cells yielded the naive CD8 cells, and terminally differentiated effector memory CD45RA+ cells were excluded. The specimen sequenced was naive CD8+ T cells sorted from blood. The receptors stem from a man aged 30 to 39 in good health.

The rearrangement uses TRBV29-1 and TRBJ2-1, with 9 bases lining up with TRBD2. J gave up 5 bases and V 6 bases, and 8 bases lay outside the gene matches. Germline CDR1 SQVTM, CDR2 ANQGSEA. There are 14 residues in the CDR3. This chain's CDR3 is CSVEGVAGDNEQFF. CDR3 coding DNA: TGCAGCGTAGAGGGCGTAGCGGGAGACAATGAGCAGTTCTTC.

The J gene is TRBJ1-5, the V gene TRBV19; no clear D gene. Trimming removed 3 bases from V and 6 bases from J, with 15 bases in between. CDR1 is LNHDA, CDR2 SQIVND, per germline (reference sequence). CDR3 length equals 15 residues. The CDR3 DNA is TGTGCCAGTAGTATCATTGGAGTTGGGGTTCAGCCCCAGCATTTT. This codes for CASSIIGVGVQPQHF.

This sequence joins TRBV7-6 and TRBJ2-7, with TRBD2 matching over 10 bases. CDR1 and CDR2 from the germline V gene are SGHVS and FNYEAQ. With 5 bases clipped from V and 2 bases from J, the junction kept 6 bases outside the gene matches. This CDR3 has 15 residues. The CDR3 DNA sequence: TGTGCCAGCAGCGCGGGACTAGCGACGACCTACGAGCAGTACTTC. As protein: CASSAGLATTYEQYF.

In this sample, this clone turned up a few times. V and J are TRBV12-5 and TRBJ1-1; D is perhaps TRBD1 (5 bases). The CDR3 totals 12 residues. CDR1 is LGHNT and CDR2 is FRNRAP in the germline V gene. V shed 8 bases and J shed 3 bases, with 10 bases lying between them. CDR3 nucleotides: TGTGCTAGTCGCAGGGACTACACTGAAGCTTTCTTT. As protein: CASRRDYTEAFF.

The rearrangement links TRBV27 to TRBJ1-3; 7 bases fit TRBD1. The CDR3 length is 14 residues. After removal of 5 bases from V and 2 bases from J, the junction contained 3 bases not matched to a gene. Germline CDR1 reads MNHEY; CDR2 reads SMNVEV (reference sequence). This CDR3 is CASSRGTAGNTIYF. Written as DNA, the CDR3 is TGTGCCAGCAGTCGGGGGACAGCTGGAAACACCATATATTTT.

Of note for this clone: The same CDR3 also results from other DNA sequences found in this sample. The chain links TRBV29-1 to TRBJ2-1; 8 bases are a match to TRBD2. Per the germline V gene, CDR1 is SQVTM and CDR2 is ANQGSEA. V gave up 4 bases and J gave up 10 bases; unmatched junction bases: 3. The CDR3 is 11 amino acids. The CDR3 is CSVVLAGEQFF. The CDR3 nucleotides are TGCAGCGTTGTCTTAGCGGGGGAGCAGTTCTTC.

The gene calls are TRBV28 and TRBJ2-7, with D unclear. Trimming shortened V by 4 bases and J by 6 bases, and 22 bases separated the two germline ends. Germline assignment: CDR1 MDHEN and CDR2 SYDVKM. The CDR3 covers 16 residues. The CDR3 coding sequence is TGTGCCAGCAGTTCTTTTGGACGTGGGATTTTTTTCGAGCAGTACTTC. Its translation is CASSSFGRGIFFEQYF.

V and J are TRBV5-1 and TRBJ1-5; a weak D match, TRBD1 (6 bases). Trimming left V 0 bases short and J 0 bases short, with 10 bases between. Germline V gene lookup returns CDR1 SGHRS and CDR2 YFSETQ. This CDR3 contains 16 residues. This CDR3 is CASSLGDRHSNQPQHF. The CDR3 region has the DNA TGCGCCAGCAGCTTGGGCGACAGGCATAGCAATCAGCCCCAGCATTTT.

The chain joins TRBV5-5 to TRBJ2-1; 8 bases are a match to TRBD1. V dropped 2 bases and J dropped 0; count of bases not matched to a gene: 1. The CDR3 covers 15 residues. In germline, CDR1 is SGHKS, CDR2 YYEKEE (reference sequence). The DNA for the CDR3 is TGTGCCAGCAGCTTCGGACAGGGCTCCTACAATGAGCAGTTCTTC. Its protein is CASSFGQGSYNEQFF. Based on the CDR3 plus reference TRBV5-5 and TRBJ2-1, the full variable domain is DAGVTQSPTHLIKTRGQQVTLRCSPISGHKSVSWYQQVLGQGPQFIFQYYEKEERGRGNFPDRFSARQFPNYSSELNVNALLLGDSALYLCASSFGQGSYNEQFFGPGTRLTVL.

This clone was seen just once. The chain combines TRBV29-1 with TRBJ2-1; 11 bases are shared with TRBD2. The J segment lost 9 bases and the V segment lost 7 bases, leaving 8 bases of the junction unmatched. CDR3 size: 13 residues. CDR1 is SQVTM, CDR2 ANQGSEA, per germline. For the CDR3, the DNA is TGCAGCGAACTAGCGGGAGAGGCGGGTGAGCAGTTCTTC. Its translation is CSELAGEAGEQFF.

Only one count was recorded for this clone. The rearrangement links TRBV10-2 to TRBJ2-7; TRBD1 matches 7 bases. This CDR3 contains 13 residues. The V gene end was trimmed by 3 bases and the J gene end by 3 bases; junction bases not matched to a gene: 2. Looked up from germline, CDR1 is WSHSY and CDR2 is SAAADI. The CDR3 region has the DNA TGCGCCAGCAGTGAAGGGGACAGCTACGAGCAGTACTTC. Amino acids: CASSEGDSYEQYF.

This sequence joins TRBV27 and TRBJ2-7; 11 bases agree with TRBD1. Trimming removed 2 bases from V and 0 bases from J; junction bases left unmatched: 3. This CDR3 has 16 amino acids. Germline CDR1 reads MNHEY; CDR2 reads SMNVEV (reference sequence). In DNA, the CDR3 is TGTGCCAGCAGTTTAGGGGGGACAGGGGGCTCCTACGAGCAGTACTTC. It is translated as CASSLGGTGGSYEQYF.

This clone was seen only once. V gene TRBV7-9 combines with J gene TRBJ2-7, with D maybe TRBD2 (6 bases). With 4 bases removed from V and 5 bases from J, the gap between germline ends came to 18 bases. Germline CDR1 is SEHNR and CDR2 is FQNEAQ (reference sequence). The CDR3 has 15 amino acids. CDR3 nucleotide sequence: TGTGCCAGCAGCTCCCTAGCCTGGGGACTCGACGAGCAGTACTTC. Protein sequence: CASSSLAWGLDEQYF.

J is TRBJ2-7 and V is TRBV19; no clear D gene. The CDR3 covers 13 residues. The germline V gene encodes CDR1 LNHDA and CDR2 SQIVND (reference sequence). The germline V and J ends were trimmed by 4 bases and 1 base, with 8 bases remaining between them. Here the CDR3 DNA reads TGTGCCAGTAGTAAGGGATCATCCTACGAGCAGTACTTC. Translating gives CASSKGSSYEQYF. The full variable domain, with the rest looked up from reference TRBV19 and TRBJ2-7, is DGGITQSPKYLFRKEGQNVTLSCEQNLNHDAMYWYRQDPGQGLRLIYYSQIVNDFQKGDIAEGYSVSREKKESFPLTVTSAQKNPTAFYLCASSKGSSYEQYFGPGTRLTVT.

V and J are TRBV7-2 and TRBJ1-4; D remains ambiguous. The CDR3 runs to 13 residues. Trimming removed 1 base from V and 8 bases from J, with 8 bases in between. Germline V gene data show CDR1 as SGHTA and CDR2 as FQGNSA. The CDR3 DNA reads TGTGCCAGCAGCTTAGTGGCCGGGGAAAAACTGTTTTTT. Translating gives CASSLVAGEKLFF.

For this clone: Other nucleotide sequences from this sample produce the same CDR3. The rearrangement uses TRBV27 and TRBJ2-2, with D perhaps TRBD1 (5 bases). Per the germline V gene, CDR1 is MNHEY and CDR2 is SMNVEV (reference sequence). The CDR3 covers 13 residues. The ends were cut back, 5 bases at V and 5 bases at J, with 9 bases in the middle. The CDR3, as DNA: TGTGCCAGCAGTCCTACAGGTACCGGGGAGCTGTTTTTT. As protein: CASSPTGTGELFF.

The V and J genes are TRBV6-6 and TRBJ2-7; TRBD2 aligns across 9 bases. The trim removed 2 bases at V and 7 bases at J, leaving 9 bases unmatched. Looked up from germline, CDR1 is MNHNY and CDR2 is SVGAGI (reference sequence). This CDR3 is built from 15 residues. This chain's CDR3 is CASSYVAGASGEQYF. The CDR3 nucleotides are TGTGCCAGCAGTTACGTAGCGGGAGCTTCGGGGGAGCAGTACTTC.

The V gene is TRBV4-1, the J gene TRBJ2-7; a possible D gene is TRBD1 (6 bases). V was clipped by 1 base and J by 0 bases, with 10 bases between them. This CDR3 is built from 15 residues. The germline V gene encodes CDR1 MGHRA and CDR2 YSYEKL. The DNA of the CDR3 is TGCGCCAGCAGCCAAGTCCAGGGGAGCTCCTACGAGCAGTACTTC. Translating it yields CASSQVQGSSYEQYF.

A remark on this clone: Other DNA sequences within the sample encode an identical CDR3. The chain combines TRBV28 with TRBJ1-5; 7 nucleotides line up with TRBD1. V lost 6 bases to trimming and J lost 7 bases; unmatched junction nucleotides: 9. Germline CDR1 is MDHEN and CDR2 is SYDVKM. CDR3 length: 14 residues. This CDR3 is CASSRDREGQPQHF. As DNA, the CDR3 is TGTGCCAGCAGCCGAGACAGGGAGGGACAGCCCCAGCATTTT. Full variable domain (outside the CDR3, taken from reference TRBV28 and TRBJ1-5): DVKVTQSSRYLVKRTGEKVFLECVQDMDHENMFWYRQDPGLGLRLIYFSYDVKMKEKGDIPEGYSVSREKKERFSLILESASTNQTSMYLCASSRDREGQPQHFGDGTRLSIL.

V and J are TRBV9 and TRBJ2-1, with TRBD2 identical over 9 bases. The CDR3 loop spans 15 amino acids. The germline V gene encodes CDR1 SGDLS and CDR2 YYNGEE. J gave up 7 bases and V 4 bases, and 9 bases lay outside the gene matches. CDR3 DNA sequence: TGTGCCAGCAGCCGGTTAGCGGGAGTGAAGAATGAGCAGTTCTTC. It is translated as CASSRLAGVKNEQFF.

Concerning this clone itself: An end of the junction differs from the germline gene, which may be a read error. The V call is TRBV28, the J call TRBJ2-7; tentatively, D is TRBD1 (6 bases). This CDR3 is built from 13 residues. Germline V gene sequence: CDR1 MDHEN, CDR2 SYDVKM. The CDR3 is CASRTTGTPALDF. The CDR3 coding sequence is TGTGCCAGCAGAACTACCGGGACACCGGCGTTGGACTTC.

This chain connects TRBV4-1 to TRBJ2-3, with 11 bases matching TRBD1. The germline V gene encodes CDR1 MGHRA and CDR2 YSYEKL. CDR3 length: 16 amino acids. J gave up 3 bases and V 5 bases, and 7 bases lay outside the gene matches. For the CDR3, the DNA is TGCGCCAGCAGCTACGGTGGGACAGGGGGAACAGATACGCAGTATTTT. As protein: CASSYGGTGGTDTQYF.

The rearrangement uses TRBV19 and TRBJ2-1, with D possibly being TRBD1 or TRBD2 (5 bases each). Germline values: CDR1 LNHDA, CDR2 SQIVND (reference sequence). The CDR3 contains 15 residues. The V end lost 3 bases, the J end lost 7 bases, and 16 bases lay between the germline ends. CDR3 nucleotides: TGTGCCAGTAGTATGGGGCGGCTGGAGGCGAATGAGCAGTTCTTC. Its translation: CASSMGRLEANEQFF.

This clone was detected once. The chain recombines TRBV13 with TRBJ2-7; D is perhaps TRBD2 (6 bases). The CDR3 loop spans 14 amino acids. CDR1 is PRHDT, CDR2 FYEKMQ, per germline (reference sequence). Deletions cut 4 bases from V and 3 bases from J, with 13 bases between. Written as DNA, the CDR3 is TGTGCCAGCAGCTCGGGACTGCTTGTCTACGAGCAGTACTTC. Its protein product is CASSSGLLVYEQYF.

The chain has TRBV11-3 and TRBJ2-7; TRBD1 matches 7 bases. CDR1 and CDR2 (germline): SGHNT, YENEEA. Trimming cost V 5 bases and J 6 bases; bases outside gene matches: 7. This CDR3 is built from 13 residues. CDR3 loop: CASSASTGSEQYF. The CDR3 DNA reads TGTGCCAGCAGCGCCTCGACAGGGTCCGAGCAGTACTTC. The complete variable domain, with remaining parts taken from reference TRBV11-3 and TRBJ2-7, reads EAGVVQSPRYKIIEKKQPVAFWCNPISGHNTLYWYLQNLGQGPELLIRYENEEAVDDSQLPKDRFSAERLKGVDSTLKIQPAELGDSAVYLCASSASTGSEQYFGPGTRLTVT.

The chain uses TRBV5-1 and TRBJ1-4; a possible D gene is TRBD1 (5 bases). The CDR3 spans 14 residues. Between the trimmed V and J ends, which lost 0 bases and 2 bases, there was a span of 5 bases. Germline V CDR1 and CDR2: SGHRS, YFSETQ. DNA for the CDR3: TGCGCCAGCAGCTTGGGACAGACTAATGAAAAACTGTTTTTT. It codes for CASSLGQTNEKLFF.

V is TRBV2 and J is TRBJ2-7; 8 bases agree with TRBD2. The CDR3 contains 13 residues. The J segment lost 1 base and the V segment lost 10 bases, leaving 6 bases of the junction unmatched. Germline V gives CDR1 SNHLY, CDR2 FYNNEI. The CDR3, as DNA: TGTGCCACCTCGGGACTAGAGTCCTACGAGCAGTACTTC. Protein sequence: CATSGLESYEQYF.